These 16 T cell receptor beta chains share one sample of origin, sequenced in a study of blood T cell repertoires in COVID-19. The protocol was immunoSEQ multiplex PCR, while the TCRdb copy is restricted to in-frame clones and leaves out a portion. The profile shows tens of thousands of clones, around 81% of them singletons. Sequenced input: peripheral blood. The receptor set was obtained from a woman of 80 years or more with COVID-19, enrolled during active disease.

The chain joins TRBV25-1 to TRBJ1-1, with 11 bases identical to TRBD1. The V and J ends lost 5 bases and 2 bases, in that order; junction bases with no gene match: 7. Germline-derived CDR1 and CDR2 are MGHDK and SYGVNS. The CDR3 sequence is 16 residues long. The CDR3 DNA follows: TGTGCCAGCAGTCCCTCGGACAGGGGGCAAAACACTGAAGCTTTCTTT. Amino acid sequence: CASSPSDRGQNTEAFF. Full variable domain (outside the CDR3, taken from reference TRBV25-1 and TRBJ1-1): EADIYQTPRYLVIGTGKKITLECSQTMGHDKMYWYQQDPGMELHLIHYSYGVNSTEKGDLSSESTVSRIRTEHFPLTLESARPSHTSQYLCASSPSDRGQNTEAFFGQGTRLTVV.

This chain uses TRBV6-6 with TRBJ1-2; 7 bases are shared with TRBD1. The CDR3 length is 16 residues. V lost 7 bases, J lost 2 bases, and 13 bases stayed unmatched. The V gene's germline CDR1 is MNHNY and CDR2 SVGAGI (reference sequence). This chain's CDR3 is CASKLGQVQTNYGYTF. The CDR3 DNA sequence: TGTGCCAGCAAATTAGGACAGGTCCAGACCAACTATGGCTACACCTTC.

This clone has just one count. The chain couples TRBV18 to TRBJ2-3, with D possibly being TRBD2 (6 bases). Germline V CDR1 and CDR2: KGHSH, LQKENI. CDR3 length equals 16 residues. Trimming took off 3 bases at V and 2 bases at J, with 15 bases between the two ends. The CDR3 spells CASSPSGSAHTDTQYF. The CDR3 nucleotides are TGTGCCAGCTCACCGAGCGGGTCAGCACACACAGATACGCAGTATTTT.

V gene TRBV10-2 combines with J gene TRBJ2-5; D uncertain. CDR1 WSHSY and CDR2 SAAADI come from the germline V gene. V dropped 2 bases and J dropped 1 base, with 8 bases sitting between them. The CDR3 runs to 14 residues. The chain's CDR3 is CASSEAAPQETQYF. Here the CDR3 DNA reads TGCGCCAGCAGTGAGGCGGCACCCCAAGAGACCCAGTACTTC.

This CDR3 reads CASSLAIPVYNEQFF. CDR3 coding DNA: TGTGCCAGCAGCTTAGCGATCCCGGTTTACAATGAGCAGTTCTTC. The chain is built from TRBV7-2 and TRBJ2-1; D is ambiguous. This CDR3 spans 15 amino acids. V was trimmed by 0 bases and J by 4 bases, leaving 10 bases between them. The germline CDR1 and CDR2 sequences are SGHTA and FQGNSA. The complete variable domain, with remaining parts taken from reference TRBV7-2 and TRBJ2-1, reads GAGVSQSPSNKVTEKGKDVELRCDPISGHTALYWYRQSLGQGLEFLIYFQGNSAPDKSGLPSDRFSAERTGGSVSTLTIQRTQQEDSAVYLCASSLAIPVYNEQFFGPGTRLTVL.

This rearrangement joins TRBV5-1 to TRBJ2-3, with D possibly being TRBD1 (6 bases). From germline, CDR1 is SGHRS and CDR2 YFSETQ. The CDR3 has 15 residues. V was cut by 7 bases and J by 0 bases, with 15 bases left in between. CDR3 protein: CASGRTDPSTDTQYF. CDR3 sequence (DNA): TGCGCCAGCGGACGGACAGATCCTAGCACAGATACGCAGTATTTT.

The V call is TRBV2, the J call TRBJ1-5; D is possibly TRBD1 (5 bases). CDR3 length equals 14 residues. The V end was cut by 8 bases, the J end by 3 bases, with 14 bases between. Germline V gene data show CDR1 as SNHLY and CDR2 as FYNNEI. For the CDR3, the DNA is TGTGCCAGCGGATTGGCGGGGACCAATCAGCCCCAGCATTTT. It specifies CASGLAGTNQPQHF.

This clone appeared a single time. The chain links TRBV27 to TRBJ2-7, with D maybe TRBD1 (5 bases). This CDR3 spans 17 amino acids. Per the germline V gene, CDR1 is MNHEY and CDR2 is SMNVEV (reference sequence). V was clipped by 2 bases and J by 3 bases, with 20 bases between them. The CDR3 region has the DNA TGTGCCAGCAGTTTAAGGTCAGGGAAGATGTTTCACTACGAGCAGTACTTC. It encodes CASSLRSGKMFHYEQYF.

This clone showed up just once. The chain is built from TRBV7-9 and TRBJ2-7; D is possibly TRBD1 (6 bases). Trimming pared 4 bases from V and 4 bases from J, leaving 11 bases between. This CDR3 region has 13 residues. CDR1 is SEHNR and CDR2 is FQNEAQ in the germline V gene (reference sequence). CDR3 in amino acids: CASSYGQNYEQYF. CDR3 nucleotides: TGTGCCAGCAGCTACGGACAGAATTACGAGCAGTACTTC.

V is TRBV19 and J is TRBJ2-5; 13 bases fit TRBD2. J gave up 4 bases and V 4 bases, and 9 bases lay outside the gene matches. CDR3 size: 17 residues. Germline-derived CDR1 and CDR2 are LNHDA and SQIVND (reference sequence). This chain's CDR3 is CASSNLLAGGPGETQYF. CDR3 nucleotide sequence: TGTGCCAGTAGTAACCTACTAGCGGGAGGGCCCGGAGAGACCCAGTACTTC.

The V call is TRBV2, the J call TRBJ2-3, with 7 nucleotides matching TRBD1. Germline CDR1 is SNHLY and CDR2 is FYNNEI. The CDR3 covers 16 residues. The J segment lost 0 bases and the V segment lost 5 bases, leaving 8 bases of the junction unmatched. CDR3 sequence reads: CASSLKGQRSTDTQYF. CDR3 nucleotide sequence: TGTGCCAGCAGTCTGAAGGGACAGAGGAGCACAGATACGCAGTATTTT.

This sequence joins TRBV7-2 and TRBJ1-4; 7 nucleotides match TRBD1. The V gene end was trimmed by 5 bases and the J gene end by 3 bases; junction bases not matched to a gene: 3. This CDR3 contains 14 residues. Germline loops: CDR1 SGHTA, CDR2 FQGNSA. The CDR3 protein is CASSTGVANEKLFF. CDR3 nucleotide sequence: TGTGCCAGCAGCACAGGGGTGGCTAATGAAAAACTGTTTTTT.

The chain combines TRBV7-9 with TRBJ2-1, with 8 bases that match TRBD2. The CDR3 runs 12 residues. The V gene's germline CDR1 is SEHNR and CDR2 FQNEAQ (reference sequence). The V segment lost 5 bases and the J segment 14 bases; nucleotides outside the gene matches: 8. CDR3 sequence reads: CASSDNSGIKFF. In DNA form, the CDR3 reads TGTGCCAGCAGCGACAATAGCGGGATAAAGTTCTTC.

This clone was seen only a few times. The chain uses TRBV19 and TRBJ1-2; no reliable D call. This CDR3 comprises 13 residues. V was trimmed by 5 bases and J by 3 bases, leaving 10 bases between them. Germline CDR1 reads LNHDA; CDR2 reads SQIVND (reference sequence). Here the CDR3 reads CASSGSSYYGYTF. The CDR3 coding sequence is TGTGCCAGTAGTGGGAGTAGTTACTATGGCTACACCTTC.

The chain combines TRBV9 with TRBJ2-7; TRBD1 might be the D (6 bases). There are 15 residues in the CDR3. The V end was cut by 3 bases, the J end by 5 bases, with 18 bases between. Germline CDR1 and CDR2: SGDLS and YYNGEE. The CDR3 here is CASSGTGYSTDEQYF. The CDR3 DNA sequence: TGTGCCAGCAGCGGTACAGGGTATTCGACCGACGAGCAGTACTTC.

CDR3 bases: TGTGCCAGTAGTAACAGGAGGGATAAAGGAAACACCATATATTTT. Translation: CASSNRRDKGNTIYF. This chain connects TRBV19 to TRBJ1-3, with D possibly being TRBD1 (5 bases). V lost 4 bases, J lost 4 bases, and 14 bases lay in between. The CDR3 is made up of 15 amino acids. The germline V gene encodes CDR1 LNHDA and CDR2 SQIVND (reference sequence).